These 15 T cell receptor beta chains share one sample of origin, sequenced in a study of cytomegalovirus exposure and HLA in healthy donors. The repertoire was sequenced with immunoSEQ multiplex PCR; TCRdb's copy has only in-frame clones and lacks some. The data contain over 150,000 clones, around 96% of them singletons. What was sequenced was PBMCs. All receptors derive from a woman younger than 35 in good health and CMV-seronegative.

In DNA, the CDR3 is TGCGCCAGCAGCCAAGGCCCGGGACTAGCGGGGGGAGATACGCAGTATTTT. Its protein product is CASSQGPGLAGGDTQYF. This chain joins TRBV4-1 and TRBJ2-3, with TRBD2 matching 15 bases. This CDR3 contains 17 residues. Per germline, CDR1 MGHRA and CDR2 YSYEKL. The V and J ends lost 1 base and 5 bases, in that order; junction bases with no gene match: 4.

The chain carries TRBV6-5 and TRBJ2-5; 7 positions agree with TRBD2. There are 13 residues in the CDR3. Germline lookup yields CDR1 MNHEY and CDR2 SVGAGI. Trimming cost V 7 bases and J 5 bases; bases outside gene matches: 7. The CDR3 coding sequence is TGTGCCAGCACCCCGACTAGCCGGGAGACCCAGTACTTC. Its protein is CASTPTSRETQYF.

The V and J genes are TRBV6-1 and TRBJ2-2; a weak D match, TRBD2 (5 bases). The germline V and J ends were trimmed by 6 bases and 7 bases, with 12 bases remaining between them. Germline CDR1 and CDR2: MNHNS and SASEGT. The CDR3 contains 13 residues. CDR3 sequence reads: CASSRLSGGELFF. CDR3 nucleotides: TGTGCCAGCAGCCGACTGAGCGGCGGGGAGCTGTTTTTT.

This clone has just one count. J is TRBJ1-1 and V is TRBV2; 7 bases are shared with TRBD1. CDR1 and CDR2 (germline): SNHLY, FYNNEI. Trimming took 6 bases from V and 5 from J; bases not matched to a gene: 9. The CDR3 consists of 14 residues. CDR3 nucleotides: TGTGCCAGCAGGCCAGGGGGTACGGGAACTGAAGCTTTCTTT. It encodes CASRPGGTGTEAFF.

This clone was picked up one time. The chain carries TRBV18 and TRBJ2-1, with 16 nucleotides matching TRBD2. Trimming cost V 5 bases and J 0 bases; bases outside gene matches: 10. Germline CDR1 reads KGHSH; CDR2 reads LQKENI. The CDR3 has 20 residues. Here the CDR3 DNA reads TGTGCCAGCTCAAAATACGGGACTAGCGGGGGGGTTCTCTCCTACAATGAGCAGTTCTTC. It encodes CASSKYGTSGGVLSYNEQFF.

The chain couples TRBV6-1 to TRBJ1-2; D is uncertain. The CDR3 length is 12 residues. Germline V CDR1 and CDR2: MNHNS, SASEGT. Trimming took 8 bases from V and 0 from J, leaving 7 bases between them. DNA of the CDR3: TGTGCCAGCTTAGTTTCTAACTATGGCTACACCTTC. Its translation is CASLVSNYGYTF.

The V call is TRBV12-5, the J call TRBJ1-2; 7 nucleotides line up with TRBD1. Looked up from germline, CDR1 is LGHNT and CDR2 is FRNRAP. Losses at the gene ends were 1 base for V and 2 bases for J; bases not matched to a gene: 4. The CDR3 loop spans 15 amino acids. The CDR3 reads CASGLDGTANYGYTF. CDR3 DNA sequence: TGTGCTAGTGGTTTGGACGGGACAGCGAACTATGGCTACACCTTC.

The V gene is TRBV6-6, the J gene TRBJ2-5, with 10 nucleotides matching TRBD1. Germline loops: CDR1 MNHNY, CDR2 SVGAGI (reference sequence). This CDR3 contains 15 residues. Trimming removed 7 bases from V and 1 base from J; junction bases left unmatched: 6. The CDR3 coding sequence is TGTGCCAGCAAACCCCGGGACAGGGGCCAAGAGACCCAGTACTTC. Amino acids: CASKPRDRGQETQYF.

The genes are TRBV7-3 and TRBJ2-1; TRBD1 aligns across 9 bases. The germline V gene has CDR1 SGHTA and CDR2 FQGTGA. The V and J ends lost 5 bases and 9 bases, in that order; junction bases with no gene match: 8. The CDR3 covers 14 residues. CDR3 DNA: TGTGCCAGCAGCCTAGACAGGGGGTCCGGTGAGCAGTTCTTC. It yields the protein CASSLDRGSGEQFF.

The rearrangement joins TRBV7-9 to TRBJ2-3; 15 positions agree with TRBD2. Per the germline V gene, CDR1 is SEHNR and CDR2 is FQNEAQ (reference sequence). The CDR3 spans 17 residues. J lost 0 bases, V lost 9 bases, and 7 bases had no gene match. CDR3 bases: TGTGCCAGTCGACCGGGACTAGCGGGGGGAAGCACAGATACGCAGTATTTT. Protein: CASRPGLAGGSTDTQYF.

This chain joins TRBV7-6 and TRBJ2-3; D is perhaps TRBD1 (6 bases). V was trimmed by 8 bases and J by 1 base, leaving 16 bases between them. CDR3 length: 15 amino acids. Germline CDR1 is SGHVS and CDR2 is FNYEAQ. The CDR3 nucleotides are TGTGCCAGCGGACCAGGGGCCAGACGCACAGATACGCAGTATTTT. This encodes CASGPGARRTDTQYF.

V usage is TRBV18 and J usage is TRBJ1-4; TRBD1 aligns across 8 bases. This CDR3 comprises 18 residues. The ends lost 3 bases at V and 0 bases at J; junction bases unmatched: 9. Germline CDR1 and CDR2: KGHSH and LQKENI. This CDR3 is CASSPLKTGVATNEKLFF. The CDR3 nucleotides are TGTGCCAGCTCACCCCTGAAGACAGGGGTTGCAACTAATGAAAAACTGTTTTTT.

The chain uses TRBV6-1 and TRBJ2-4; maybe TRBD2 (6 bases). Germline V gives CDR1 MNHNS, CDR2 SASEGT. The CDR3 has 21 amino acids. The V and J ends lost 0 bases and 0 bases respectively, with 24 bases between them. Here the CDR3 DNA reads TGTGCCAGCAGTGAAGCTCTTCGGGGGATCCCCGGCTGGTCAGCCAAAAACATTCAGTACTTC. It codes for CASSEALRGIPGWSAKNIQYF.

The chain uses TRBV4-2 and TRBJ2-7, with 13 bases aligning to TRBD2. This CDR3 has 19 amino acids. Per germline, CDR1 LGHNA and CDR2 YNFKEQ. V lost 0 bases, J lost 5 bases, and 13 bases stayed unmatched. CDR3 sequence: CASSQEKGGTSGISDEQYF. The CDR3 DNA reads TGTGCCAGCAGCCAAGAGAAAGGTGGGACTAGCGGGATCAGTGACGAGCAGTACTTC.

CDR3 amino acids: CASSSGGAGETQYF. CDR3 DNA: TGCGCCAGCAGCTCCGGGGGTGCCGGGGAGACCCAGTACTTC. The chain combines TRBV5-1 with TRBJ2-5; tentative D call: TRBD2 (6 bases). The germline V gene encodes CDR1 SGHRS and CDR2 YFSETQ. The CDR3 is 14 amino acids. Trimming stripped 3 bases from V and 5 bases from J, with 14 bases between.